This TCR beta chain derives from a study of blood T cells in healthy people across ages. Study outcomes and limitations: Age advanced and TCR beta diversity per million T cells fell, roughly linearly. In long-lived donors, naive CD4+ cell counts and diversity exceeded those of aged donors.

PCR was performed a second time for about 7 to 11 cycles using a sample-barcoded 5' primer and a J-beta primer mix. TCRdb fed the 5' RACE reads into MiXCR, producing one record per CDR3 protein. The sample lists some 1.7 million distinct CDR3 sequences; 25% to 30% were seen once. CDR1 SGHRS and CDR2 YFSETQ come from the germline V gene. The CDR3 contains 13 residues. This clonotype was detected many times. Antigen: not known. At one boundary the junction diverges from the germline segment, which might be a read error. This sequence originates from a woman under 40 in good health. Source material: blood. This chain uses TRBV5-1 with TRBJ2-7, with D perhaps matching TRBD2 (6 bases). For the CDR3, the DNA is TGTGCCAGCAGTTTTCCGGGGGCCTACGAGCAGTACTTC. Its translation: CASSFPGAYEQYF.